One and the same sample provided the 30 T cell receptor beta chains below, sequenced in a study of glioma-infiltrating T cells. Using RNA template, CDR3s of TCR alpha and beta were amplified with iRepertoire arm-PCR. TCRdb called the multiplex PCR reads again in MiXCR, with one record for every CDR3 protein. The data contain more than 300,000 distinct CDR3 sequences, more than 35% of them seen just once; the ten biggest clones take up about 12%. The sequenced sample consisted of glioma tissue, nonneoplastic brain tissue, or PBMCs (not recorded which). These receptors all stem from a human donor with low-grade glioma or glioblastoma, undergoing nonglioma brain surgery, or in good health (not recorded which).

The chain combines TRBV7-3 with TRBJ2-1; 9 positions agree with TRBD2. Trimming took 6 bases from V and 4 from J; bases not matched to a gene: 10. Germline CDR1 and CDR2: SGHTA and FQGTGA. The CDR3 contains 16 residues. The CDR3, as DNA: TGTGCCAGCAGTACCGAGGGACTAGCCGCTTACAATGAGCAGTTCTTC. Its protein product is CASSTEGLAAYNEQFF.

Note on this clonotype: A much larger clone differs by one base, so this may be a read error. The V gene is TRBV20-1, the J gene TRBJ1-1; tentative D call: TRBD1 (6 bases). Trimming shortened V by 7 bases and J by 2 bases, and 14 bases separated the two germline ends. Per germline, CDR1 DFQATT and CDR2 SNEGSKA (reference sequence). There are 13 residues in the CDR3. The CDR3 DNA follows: TGCAGTGATAGTAGGGGACATAACACTGAAGCTTTCTTT. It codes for CSDSRGHNTEAFF.

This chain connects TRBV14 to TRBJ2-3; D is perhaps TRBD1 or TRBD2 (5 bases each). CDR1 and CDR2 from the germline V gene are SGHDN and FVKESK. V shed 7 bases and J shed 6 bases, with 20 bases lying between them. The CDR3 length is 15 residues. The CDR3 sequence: CASTNGASVTDTQYF. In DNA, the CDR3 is TGTGCCAGCACTAACGGGGCTTCTGTCACGGATACGCAGTATTTT. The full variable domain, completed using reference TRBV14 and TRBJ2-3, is EAGVTQFPSHSVIEKGQTVTLRCDPISGHDNLYWYRRVMGKEIKFLLHFVKESKQDESGMPNNRFLAERTGGTYSTLKVQPAELEDSGVYFCASTNGASVTDTQYFGPGTRLTVL.

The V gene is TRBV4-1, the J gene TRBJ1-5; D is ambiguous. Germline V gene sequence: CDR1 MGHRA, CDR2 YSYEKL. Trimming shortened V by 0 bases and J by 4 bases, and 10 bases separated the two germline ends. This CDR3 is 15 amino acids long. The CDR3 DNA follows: TGCGCCAGCAGCCAAGATCTAACAGATAATCAGCCCCAGCATTTT. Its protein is CASSQDLTDNQPQHF.

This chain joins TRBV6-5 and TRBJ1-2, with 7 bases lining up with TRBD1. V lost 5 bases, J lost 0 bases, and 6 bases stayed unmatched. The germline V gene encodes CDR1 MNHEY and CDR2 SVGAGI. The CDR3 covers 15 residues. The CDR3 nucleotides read TGTGCCAGCAGTCGCGACAGGGCGACTAACTATGGCTACACCTTC. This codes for CASSRDRATNYGYTF.

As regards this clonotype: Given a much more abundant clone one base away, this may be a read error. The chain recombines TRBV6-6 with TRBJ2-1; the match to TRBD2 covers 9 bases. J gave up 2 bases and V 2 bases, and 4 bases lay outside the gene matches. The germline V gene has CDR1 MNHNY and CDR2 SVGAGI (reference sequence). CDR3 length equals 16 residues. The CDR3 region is CASSYRAGGPYNEQFF. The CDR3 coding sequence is TGTGCCAGCAGTTACAGAGCGGGAGGACCCTACAATGAGCAGTTCTTC.

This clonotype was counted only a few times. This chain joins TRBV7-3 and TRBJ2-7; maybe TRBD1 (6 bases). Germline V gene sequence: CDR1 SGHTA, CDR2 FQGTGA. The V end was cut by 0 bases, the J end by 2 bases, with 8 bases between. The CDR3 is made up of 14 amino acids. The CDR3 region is CASSLTQGPYEQYF. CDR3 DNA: TGTGCCAGCAGCTTAACACAGGGCCCCTACGAGCAGTACTTC.

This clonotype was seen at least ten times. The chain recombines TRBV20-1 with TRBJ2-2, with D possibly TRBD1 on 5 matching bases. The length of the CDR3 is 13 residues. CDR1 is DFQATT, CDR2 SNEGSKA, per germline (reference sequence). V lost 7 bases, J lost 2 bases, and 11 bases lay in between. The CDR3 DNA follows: TGCAGTGTCCAGGGTCGCAACACCGGGGAGCTGTTTTTT. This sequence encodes CSVQGRNTGELFF.

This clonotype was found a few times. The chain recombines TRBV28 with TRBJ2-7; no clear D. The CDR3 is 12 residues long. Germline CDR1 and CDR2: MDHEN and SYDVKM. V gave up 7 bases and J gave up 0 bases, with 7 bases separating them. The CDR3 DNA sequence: TGTGCCAGCACCTCAAGCTCCTACGAGCAGTACTTC. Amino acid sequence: CASTSSSYEQYF.

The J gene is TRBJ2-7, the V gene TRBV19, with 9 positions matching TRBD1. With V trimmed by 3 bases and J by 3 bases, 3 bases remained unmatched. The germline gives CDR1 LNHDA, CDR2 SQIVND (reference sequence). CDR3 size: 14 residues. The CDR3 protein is CASSITGGGYEQYF. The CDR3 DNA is TGTGCCAGTAGTATTACAGGGGGCGGCTACGAGCAGTACTTC.

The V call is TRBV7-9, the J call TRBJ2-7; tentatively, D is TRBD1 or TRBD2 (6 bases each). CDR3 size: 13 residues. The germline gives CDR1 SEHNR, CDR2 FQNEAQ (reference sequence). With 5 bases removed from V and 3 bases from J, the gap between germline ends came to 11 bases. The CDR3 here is CASSAGQFYEQYF. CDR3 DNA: TGTGCCAGCAGCGCGGGACAATTCTACGAGCAGTACTTC. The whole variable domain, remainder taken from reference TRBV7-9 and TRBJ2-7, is DTGVSQNPRHKITKRGQNVTFRCDPISEHNRLYWYRQTLGQGPEFLTYFQNEAQLEKSRLLSDRFSAERPKGSFSTLEIQRTEQGDSAMYLCASSAGQFYEQYFGPGTRLTVT.

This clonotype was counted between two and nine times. CDR3 sequence reads: CSALGPLGEDTQYF. The CDR3 DNA reads as TGCAGTGCCCTCGGGCCTTTAGGCGAAGATACGCAGTATTTT. This rearrangement joins TRBV20-1 to TRBJ2-3, with unresolved D. This CDR3 has 14 residues. Trimming pared 6 bases from V and 5 bases from J, leaving 18 bases between. CDR1 DFQATT and CDR2 SNEGSKA come from the germline V gene (reference sequence).

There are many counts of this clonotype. Here the CDR3 DNA reads TGCAGCGTTGAAGGACAGTTCTACGAGCAGTACTTC. This gives the protein CSVEGQFYEQYF. The chain recombines TRBV29-1 with TRBJ2-7; tentatively, D is TRBD1 (5 bases). Germline CDR1 is SQVTM and CDR2 is ANQGSEA. The CDR3 consists of 12 residues. V was cut by 1 base and J by 3 bases, with 7 bases left in between.

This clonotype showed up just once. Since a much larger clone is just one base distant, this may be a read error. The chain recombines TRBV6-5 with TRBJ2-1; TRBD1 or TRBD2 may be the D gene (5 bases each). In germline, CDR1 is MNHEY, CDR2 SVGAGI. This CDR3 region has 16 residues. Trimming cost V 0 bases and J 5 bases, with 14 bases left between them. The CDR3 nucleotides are TGTGCCAGCAGTTACTCCCACGGGACGGGGCACAATGAGCAGTTCTTC. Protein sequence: CASSYSHGTGHNEQFF.

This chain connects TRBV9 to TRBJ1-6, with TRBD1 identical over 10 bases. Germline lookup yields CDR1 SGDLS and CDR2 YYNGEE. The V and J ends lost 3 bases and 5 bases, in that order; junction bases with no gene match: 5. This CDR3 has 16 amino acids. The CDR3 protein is CASSAGQGVDNSPLHF. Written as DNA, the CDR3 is TGTGCCAGCAGCGCCGGACAGGGGGTAGATAATTCACCCCTCCACTTT. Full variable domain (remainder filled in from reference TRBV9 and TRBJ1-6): DSGVTQTPKHLITATGQRVTLRCSPRSGDLSVYWYQQSLDQGLQFLIQYYNGEERAKGNILERFSAQQFPDLHSELNLSSLELGDSALYFCASSAGQGVDNSPLHFGNGTRLTVT.

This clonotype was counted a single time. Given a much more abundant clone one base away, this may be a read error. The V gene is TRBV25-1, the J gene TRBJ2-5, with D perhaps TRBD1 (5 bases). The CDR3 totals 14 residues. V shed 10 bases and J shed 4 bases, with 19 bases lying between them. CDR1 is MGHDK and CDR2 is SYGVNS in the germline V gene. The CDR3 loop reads CANPGHPVRETQYF. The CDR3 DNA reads TGTGCCAACCCTGGACACCCCGTACGAGAGACCCAGTACTTC. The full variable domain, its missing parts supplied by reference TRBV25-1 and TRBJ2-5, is EADIYQTPRYLVIGTGKKITLECSQTMGHDKMYWYQQDPGMELHLIHYSYGVNSTEKGDLSSESTVSRIRTEHFPLTLESARPSHTSQYLCANPGHPVRETQYFGPGTRLLVL.

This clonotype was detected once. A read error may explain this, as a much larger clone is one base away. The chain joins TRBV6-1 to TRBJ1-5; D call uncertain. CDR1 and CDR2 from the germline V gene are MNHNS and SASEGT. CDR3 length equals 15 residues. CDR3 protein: CASSEGQASNHPQHF. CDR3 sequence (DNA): TGTGCCAGCAGTGAAGGGCAGGCGAGCAATCATCCCCAGCATTTT.

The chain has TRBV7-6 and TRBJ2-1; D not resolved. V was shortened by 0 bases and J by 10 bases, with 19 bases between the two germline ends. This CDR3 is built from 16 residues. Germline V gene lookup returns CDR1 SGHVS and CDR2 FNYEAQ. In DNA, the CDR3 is TGTGCCAGCAGCTTAGCGCAAAGTCACGGCTCCTACGAGCAGTTCTTC. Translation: CASSLAQSHGSYEQFF.

The CDR3 DNA sequence: TGCAGTGCTAGAGGTGGGCCGAAGGGTGACGAGCAGTACTTC. This encodes CSARGGPKGDEQYF. The rearrangement joins TRBV20-1 to TRBJ2-7, with unresolved D. V was pared by 1 base and J by 5 bases, with 15 bases between. Germline lookup yields CDR1 DFQATT and CDR2 SNEGSKA (reference sequence). The length of the CDR3 is 14 residues.

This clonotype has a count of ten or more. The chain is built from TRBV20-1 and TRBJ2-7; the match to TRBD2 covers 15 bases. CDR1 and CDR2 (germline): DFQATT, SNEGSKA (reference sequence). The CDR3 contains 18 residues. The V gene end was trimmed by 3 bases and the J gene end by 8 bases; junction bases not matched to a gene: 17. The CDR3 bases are TGCAGTGCTAGCAACCGGGACAGACGGACTAGCGGGAGGGCCCAGCAGTACTTC. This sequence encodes CSASNRDRRTSGRAQQYF.

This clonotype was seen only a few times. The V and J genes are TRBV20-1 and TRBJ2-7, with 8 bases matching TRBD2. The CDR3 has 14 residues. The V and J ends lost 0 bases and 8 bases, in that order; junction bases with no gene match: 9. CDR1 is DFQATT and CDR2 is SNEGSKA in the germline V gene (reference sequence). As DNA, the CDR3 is TGCAGTGCTAGAGATTGGGGGACTAGTCCTAAGCAGTACTTC. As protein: CSARDWGTSPKQYF.

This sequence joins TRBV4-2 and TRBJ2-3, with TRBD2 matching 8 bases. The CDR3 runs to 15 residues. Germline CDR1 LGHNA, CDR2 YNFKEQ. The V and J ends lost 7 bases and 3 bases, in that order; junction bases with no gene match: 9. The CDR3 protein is CASNHGRALTDTQYF. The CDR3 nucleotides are TGTGCCAGCAATCACGGGAGGGCCCTGACAGATACGCAGTATTTT.

This chain's CDR3 is CASSQEKVAGMWTEAFF. The CDR3 DNA sequence: TGCGCCAGCAGCCAAGAAAAGGTAGCAGGGATGTGGACTGAAGCTTTCTTT. V and J are TRBV4-3 and TRBJ1-1; D is possibly TRBD1 (5 bases). CDR1 and CDR2 from the germline V gene are LGHNA and YSLEER. The CDR3 consists of 17 residues. V lost 0 bases to trimming and J lost 5 bases, with 19 bases between them.

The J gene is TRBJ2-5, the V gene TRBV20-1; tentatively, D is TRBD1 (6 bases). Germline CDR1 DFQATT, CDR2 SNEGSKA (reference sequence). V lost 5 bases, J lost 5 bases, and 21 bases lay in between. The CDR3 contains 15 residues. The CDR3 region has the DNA TGCAGTGCTTGTATCTTACGGGCCCAGGGGGAGACCCAGTACTTC. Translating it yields CSACILRAQGETQYF.

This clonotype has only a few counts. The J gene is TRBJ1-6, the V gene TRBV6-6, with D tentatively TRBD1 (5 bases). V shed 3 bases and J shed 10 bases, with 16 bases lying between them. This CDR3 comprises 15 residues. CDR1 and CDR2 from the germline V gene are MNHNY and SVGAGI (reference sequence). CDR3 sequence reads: CASSYSEAGRSPLHF. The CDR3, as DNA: TGTGCCAGCAGTTATTCGGAGGCAGGGCGGTCACCCCTCCACTTT.

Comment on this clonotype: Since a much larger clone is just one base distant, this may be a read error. In nucleotides, the CDR3 is TGTGGCAGCAGTTGGTGGTTAGGGGCGTACGAGCAGTACTTC. Amino acids: CGSSWWLGAYEQYF. The rearrangement uses TRBV27 and TRBJ2-7; a weak D match, TRBD1 (5 bases). Looked up from germline, CDR1 is MNHEY and CDR2 is SMNVEV (reference sequence). The CDR3 is 14 amino acids.

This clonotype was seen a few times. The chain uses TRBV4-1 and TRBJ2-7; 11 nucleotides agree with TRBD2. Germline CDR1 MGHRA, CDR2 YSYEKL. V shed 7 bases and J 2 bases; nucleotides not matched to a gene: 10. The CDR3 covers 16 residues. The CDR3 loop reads CASTRSVTSGTYEQYF. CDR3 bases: TGCGCCAGCACCCGCTCCGTGACTAGCGGGACCTACGAGCAGTACTTC.

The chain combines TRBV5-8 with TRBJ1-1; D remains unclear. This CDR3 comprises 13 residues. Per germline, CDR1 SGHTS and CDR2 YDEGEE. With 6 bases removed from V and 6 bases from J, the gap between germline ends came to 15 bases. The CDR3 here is CASTTYTASEAFF. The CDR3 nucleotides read TGTGCCAGCACCACTTACACAGCGTCTGAAGCTTTCTTT.

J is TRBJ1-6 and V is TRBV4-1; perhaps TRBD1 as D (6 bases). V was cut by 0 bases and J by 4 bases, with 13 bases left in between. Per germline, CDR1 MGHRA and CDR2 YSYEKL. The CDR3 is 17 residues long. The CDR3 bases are TGCGCCAGCAGCCAAGATCAGGGGCAGGGGTATAATTCACCCCTCCACTTT. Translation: CASSQDQGQGYNSPLHF.

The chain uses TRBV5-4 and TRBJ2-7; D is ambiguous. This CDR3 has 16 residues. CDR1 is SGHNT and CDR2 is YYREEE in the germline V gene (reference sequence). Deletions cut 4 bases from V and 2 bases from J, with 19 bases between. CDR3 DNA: TGTGCCAGCAGCCCGGCAACGAGCGCCACAACCTACGAGCAGTACTTC. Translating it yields CASSPATSATTYEQYF.